Below, one T cell receptor beta chain is given with its context. Looked up from germline, CDR1 is SNHLY and CDR2 is FYNNEI. The trim removed 1 base at V and 5 bases at J, leaving 7 bases unmatched. This CDR3 comprises 15 residues. The data were obtained in a study of blood T cell repertoires in COVID-19. How the authors handled the data: Quantification of nucleated cells was approximated via reference gene primer amplification. TCRdb's table, derived via immunoSEQ multiplex PCR, lists solely in-frame clones and lacks some. V, J and clone size were drawn from that table, and D and trimming were deduced from the DNA. Altogether 100,000 or so clones are present, 80% to 90% being singletons, with the ten largest covering approximately 7.2%.

This clonotype was sampled from a man between 60 and 75 years old with acute or convalescent COVID-19. The sequenced sample consisted of peripheral blood. The chain combines TRBV2 with TRBJ1-2, with TRBD1 matching 7 bases. This chain's CDR3 is CASSEGTGPSYGYTF. CDR3 coding DNA: TGTGCCAGCAGTGAAGGGACAGGCCCGAGTTATGGCTACACCTTC.